These T cell receptor beta chains were read from a single sample in a study of OX40 agonist ivuxolimab in advanced cancers. Repertoires were generated with immunoSEQ multiplex PCR, while TCRdb's copy carries only in-frame clones and drops some. The sample shows more than 40,000 clones, roughly 90% of them seen only once. The sequences come from CD4+ or CD8+ T cells sorted from blood, collected in a trial of the OX40 agonist ivuxolimab. All receptors derive from an adult with an advanced solid tumor such as melanoma, head and neck, liver or kidney cancer. CDR3s leave out the opening cysteine and the closing phenylalanine or tryptophan.

11 | TRBJ1-1 | TRBV5-4 | ASSLVPYTEAF
13 | TRBJ1-5 | TRBV10-2 | ASSDVGGLNQPQH
9 | TRBJ2-3 | TRBV29-1 | SVGGEVAQY
12 | TRBJ1-1 | TRBV9 | ASSVGGSGTEAF
12 | TRBJ1-5 | TRBV13 | ASSSWGDNQPQH
13 | TRBJ1-1 | TRBV6-6 | ASPRGGGLGTEAF
11 | TRBJ1-2 | TRBV6-5 | ASSYSGGDGYT
20 | TRBJ1-1 | TRBV23-1 | ASSQSFTDRATDPFLNTEAF
17 | TRBJ1-1 | TRBV4-3 | ASSQDQDRVSRMNTEAF
12 | TRBJ2-2 | TRBV2 | ASTGTSTHGELF
13 | TRBJ2-1 | TRBV6-1 | ASSEPGQAYNEQF
10 | TRBJ1-1 | TRBV12-5 | ASGLVGSEAF
16 | TRBJ2-7 | TRBV4-1 | ASSLMGTSGSLLYEQY
11 | TRBJ2-2 | TRBV5-4 | ASSLASSGELF
15 | TRBJ2-7 | TRBV11-2 | ASNRHLQTGDSYEQY
12 | TRBJ2-7 | TRBV4-3 | ASSPGQGIDEQY
12 | TRBJ2-1 | TRBV7-9 | ASSWGLAFNEQF
12 | TRBJ2-2 | TRBV9 | ASSVLNTAGELF
12 | TRBJ2-7 | TRBV19 | ASTPGQGIGEQY
14 | TRBJ2-3 | TRBV6-5 | ASSYSAGAGTDTQY
15 | TRBJ1-4 | TRBV9 | ASSAGRTGALGEKLF
16 | TRBJ1-1 | TRBV13 | ASSPRWVGRGIGAEAF
14 | TRBJ2-2 | TRBV11-3 | ASSNWEQGAAGELF
15 | TRBJ2-3 | TRBV27 | ASSLSVFVTSTDTQY
10 | TRBJ1-1 | TRBV27 | ASSTLDRESF
14 | TRBJ2-1 | TRBV4-2 | ASSQDRLAGDNEQF
13 | TRBJ1-2 | TRBV6-6 | ASSSQPGLLSGYT
13 | TRBJ2-7 | TRBV10-2 | ASRDPTSGSYEQY
13 | TRBJ1-1 | TRBV5-4 | ASSWGAGGGTEAF
11 | TRBJ1-5 | TRBV27 | ASSLGSNQPQH
13 | TRBJ1-4 | TRBV28 | ASSGTVATNEKLF
11 | TRBJ2-1 | TRBV19 | ASVAGSYNEQF
13 | TRBJ2-1 | TRBV10-3 | AISSTSGGSNEQF
14 | TRBJ1-5 | TRBV19 | ASSIYGNGNYQPQH
12 | TRBJ2-1 | TRBV7-9 | ASSPLDGYNEQF
13 | TRBJ2-1 | TRBV30 | AWSGARSSYNEQF
10 | TRBJ1-1 | TRBV5-5 | ASSFWDVEAF
12 | TRBJ2-3 | TRBV7-2 | ASSSGPYSDTQY
12 | TRBJ2-7 | TRBV28 | ASSSMERGLEQY
10 | TRBJ1-1 | TRBV7-2 | ASSYGPLEAF
11 | TRBJ2-7 | TRBV9 | ASSVGGYYEQY
13 | TRBJ2-5 | TRBV28 | ASSLAGGPTETQY
12 | TRBJ2-3 | TRBV6-1 | ASSVRGGTDTQY
13 | TRBJ2-4 | TRBV4-1 | ASSQVSSAKNIQY
14 | TRBJ2-7 | TRBV15 | ATSRDRLADIYEQY
10 | TRBJ1-1 | TRBV27 | ASRGFSTEAF
11 | TRBJ2-1 | TRBV6-1 | ASRRLANNEQF
13 | TRBJ2-2 | TRBV10-3 | AISGAHSSTGELF
14 | TRBJ2-7 | TRBV12-5 | ASGLEESGGLHEQY
14 | TRBJ2-2 | TRBV7-9 | ASSSPPGGRAGELF
12 | TRBJ1-2 | TRBV29-1 | SGLFRGAPYGYT
13 | TRBJ2-7 | TRBV27 | ASSLSRGRPYEQY
14 | TRBJ2-1 | TRBV5-6 | ASSLGLAGVNNEQF
15 | TRBJ2-2 | TRBV5-1 | ASSFPESGGNTGELF